This TCR beta chain was identified during a study of cytomegalovirus exposure and HLA in healthy donors. Looking at the study overall: An early release of data contained about 85 million unique TCRs, which came from HLA-typed donors. Study-level points and caveats: A later analysis found most CMV-associated TCR beta chains apparently HLA-restricted. Analyses of presence and absence presupposed an approximately uniform sequencing depth across donors.

The study sampled nominally healthy donors, though unrecorded immune exposures were likely. It was with 60 Vbeta and 13 Jbeta primers that the PCR ran. Libraries were prepared by immunoSEQ multiplex PCR; TCRdb keeps only in-frame clonotypes and omits some of them. The sample contains about 120,000 clones, more than 60% of which appear only once. On this clone itself: The antigen is unknown.

V gave up 4 bases and J gave up 0 bases; unmatched junction bases: 12. CDR3 length equals 18 residues. Looked up from germline, CDR1 is LGHNA and CDR2 is YNFKEQ. Source material: PBMCs. The chain carries TRBV4-2 and TRBJ2-3, with 8 bases that match TRBD1. This TCR derives from a middle-aged woman in good health and CMV-seropositive. CDR3 DNA sequence: TGTGCCAGCAGCCGCGTAACAGGGGGATCTACTAGCACAGATACGCAGTATTTT. This sequence encodes CASSRVTGGSTSTDTQYF.